These 14 T cell receptor beta chains originate from one sample sequenced in a study of CD8 T cells in ankylosing spondylitis. General study results and limits: A motif in TCR beta, a set of under ten highly homologous variants, appeared characteristic of ankylosing spondylitis blood.

TCRdb re-analysed the 5' RACE reads in MiXCR, keeping a single row per CDR3 protein. The sample shows 500,000 or so distinct CDR3 sequences, roughly 5.3% of them seen only once. Their cognate antigens are unknown. The specimen sequenced was blood, either unsorted or a sorted T cell fraction (not recorded which). The receptors here all came from a male donor with ankylosing spondylitis.

This clonotype was observed many times. The chain has TRBV28 and TRBJ2-7, with D possibly TRBD1 on 5 matching bases. The CDR3 consists of 14 residues. Germline values: CDR1 MDHEN, CDR2 SYDVKM. V was pared by 0 bases and J by 1 base, with 7 bases between. The CDR3 loop reads CASSLWGPSYEQYF. For the CDR3, the DNA is TGTGCCAGCAGTTTATGGGGGCCATCCTACGAGCAGTACTTC.

The chain uses TRBV18 and TRBJ1-1; D remains ambiguous. The CDR3 spans 13 residues. Germline V gene lookup returns CDR1 KGHSH and CDR2 LQKENI. The V gene lost 9 bases and the J gene lost 7 bases, with 18 bases spanning the gap. Here the CDR3 reads CASIKGQLDEAFF. DNA for the CDR3: TGTGCCAGTATAAAAGGGCAGTTGGATGAAGCTTTCTTT.

This clonotype was seen ten or more times. The CDR3 DNA sequence: TGCAGTGCTAGAGACACACTAGGGTATAACGAGCAGTACTTC. It is translated as CSARDTLGYNEQYF. V and J are TRBV20-1 and TRBJ2-7; possibly TRBD2 for D (5 bases). Per germline, CDR1 DFQATT and CDR2 SNEGSKA (reference sequence). The CDR3 loop spans 14 amino acids. V lost 0 bases to trimming and J lost 5 bases, with 14 bases between them.

In its sample, this clonotype was seen a few times. The rearrangement uses TRBV4-3 and TRBJ2-1; tentatively, D is TRBD2 (5 bases). The V gene's germline CDR1 is LGHNA and CDR2 YSLEER. The CDR3 length is 17 residues. V was pared by 0 bases and J by 7 bases, with 19 bases between. The DNA of the CDR3 is TGCGCCAGCAGCCAAGATAGGGCTAGCCGATACCCTAATGAGCAGTTCTTC. Translation gives CASSQDRASRYPNEQFF.

This rearrangement joins TRBV7-2 to TRBJ2-5; no clear D gene. This CDR3 has 17 amino acids. Germline values: CDR1 SGHTA, CDR2 FQGNSA. V was clipped by 0 bases and J by 0 bases, with 14 bases between them. CDR3: CASSLAVTRWYQETQYF. Written as DNA, the CDR3 is TGTGCCAGCAGCTTAGCGGTGACTCGGTGGTACCAAGAGACCCAGTACTTC.

Ten or more counts support this clonotype. J is TRBJ2-3 and V is TRBV6-1; D call uncertain. The V end was cut by 6 bases, the J end by 3 bases, with 13 bases between. The CDR3 runs 14 residues. CDR1 and CDR2 (germline): MNHNS, SASEGT. CDR3 sequence reads: CASSRTARTDTQYF. The CDR3 DNA sequence: TGTGCCAGCAGCCGAACAGCGCGAACAGATACGCAGTATTTT.

Concerning this clonotype: A clone one base away is much larger, so this may be a read error. The V call is TRBV29-1, the J call TRBJ1-2; D unresolved. Deletions cut 3 bases from V and 8 bases from J, with 7 bases between. CDR3 size: 10 residues. Looked up from germline, CDR1 is SQVTM and CDR2 is ANQGSEA. The DNA of the CDR3 is TGCAGCGTTGAGTCCGTCGGCTACACCTTC. Translating gives CSVESVGYTF.

This clonotype was found many times. This chain joins TRBV12-3 or TRBV12-4 and TRBJ2-2; a weak D match, TRBD2 (5 bases). The CDR3 runs 14 residues. Trimming took off 3 bases at V and 5 bases at J, with 10 bases between the two ends. DNA for the CDR3: TGTGCCAGCAGTTTCCCGGGATGGACCGGGGAGCTGTTTTTT. Protein product: CASSFPGWTGELFF.

As for this clonotype: One end of the junction varies from germline; a read error may be responsible. In DNA form, the CDR3 reads TGTGCCAGCAGCTCACCGGGACAGGGGCCCTATTTAGTATTT. Translated: CASSSPGQGPYLVF. V is TRBV5-6 and J is TRBJ1-4; TRBD1 aligns across 10 bases. The CDR3 length is 14 residues. CDR1 SGHDT and CDR2 YYEEEE come from the germline V gene.

This clonotype was observed many times. The rearrangement joins TRBV5-1 to TRBJ2-7; no clear D. The CDR3 length is 14 residues. The V gene's germline CDR1 is SGHRS and CDR2 YFSETQ. V was pared by 0 bases and J by 3 bases, with 10 bases between. The CDR3 protein is CASSLAAWGYEQYF. The CDR3, as DNA: TGCGCCAGCAGCTTGGCCGCTTGGGGCTACGAGCAGTACTTC.

This clonotype was seen ten or more times. At one of its ends the junction is not consistent with the germline gene, which may arise from a read error. The J gene is TRBJ2-1, the V gene TRBV5-1, with 7 bases fitting TRBD1. CDR3 size: 15 residues. Germline CDR1 SGHRS, CDR2 YFSETQ. CDR3 sequence reads: CASSSGQSSYNEQFF. CDR3 sequence (DNA): TGTGCCAGCAGCTCGGGACAGAGCTCCTACAATGAGCAGTTCTTC.

This clonotype was counted many times. The gene calls are TRBV4-3 and TRBJ1-2, with a weak D call TRBD1 (5 bases). From germline, CDR1 is LGHNA and CDR2 YSLEER. Trimming shortened V by 4 bases and J by 5 bases, and 11 bases separated the two germline ends. The CDR3 runs to 13 residues. Here the CDR3 DNA reads TGCGCCAGCAGCCCCAGCGCAGGGTATGGCTACACCTTC. Amino acids: CASSPSAGYGYTF.

The chain couples TRBV6-2 or TRBV6-3 to TRBJ2-6; no clear D. CDR1 and CDR2 (germline): MNHEY, SVGEGT. Deletions cut 2 bases from V and 1 base from J, with 9 bases between. The CDR3 length is 16 residues. In nucleotides, the CDR3 is TGTGCCAGCAGTTACGGTCCTGGATCTGGGGCCAACGTCCTGACTTTC. Its translation: CASSYGPGSGANVLTF.

This clonotype was observed many times. V is TRBV27 and J is TRBJ2-7; D is uncertain. Germline CDR1 and CDR2: MNHEY and SMNVEV (reference sequence). The ends were cut back, 3 bases at V and 5 bases at J, with 11 bases in the middle. The CDR3 totals 13 residues. The CDR3 here is CASSLSTLNEQYF. DNA for the CDR3: TGTGCCAGCAGTTTGTCCACCCTGAACGAGCAGTACTTC.